The clone carrying this TCR beta chain was seen at least ten times. A distinct unique molecular identifier was carried by each TCR cDNA molecule. Via MiXCR, TCRdb re-called the 5' RACE reads, giving one row per CDR3 protein. The sample yields over 90,000 distinct CDR3 sequences, around 8.6% seen once. This record belongs to a study of spatial heterogeneity in lung cancer. Study-wide background: There were consistently more beta-chain sequences detected than alpha-chain sequences. The library had UMIs, and each TCR and UMI pair averaged more than ten raw reads.

CDR3 length: 14 residues. The junction had 4 bases not matched to a gene; V was cut back by 6 bases and J by 2 bases. From germline, CDR1 is SNHLY and CDR2 FYNNEI. Time point noted: sample taken at primary tumor resection. The sequenced material consisted of unsorted whole RNA from tumor, nontumor lung or frozen PBMC. Patients with untreated early-stage non-small cell lung cancer, numbering 55 to 75, were the donors. This TCR was recovered from a male donor with early-stage non-small cell lung cancer. The chain joins TRBV2 to TRBJ1-5, with 7 bases identical to TRBD1. This material consisted of PBMCs, taken at surgery. CDR3 region: CASRRGQGNQPQHF. CDR3 coding DNA: TGTGCCAGCAGGCGTGGACAGGGCAATCAGCCCCAGCATTTT.